This T cell receptor beta chain was observed in a study of T cell responses to AZD1222 COVID-19 vaccine. Study at large: Both about-4-week and about-12-week second-dose recipients were combined. Overall study findings and caveats: Females outnumbered males among donors, who were mostly white British; clonal diversity was possibly underestimated. The study found vaccine-associated CD4 TCRs spanning spike, dominant at 160-218 and 743-854. After two AZD1222 doses, spike-specific TCR breadth and depth rose versus day 0.

The CDR3 loop spans 17 amino acids. CDR1 is MGHRA, CDR2 YSYEKL, per germline. The ends were cut back, 1 base at V and 0 bases at J, with 13 bases in the middle. The method was immunoSEQ multiplex PCR; TCRdb's version includes in-frame clones alone and lacks a portion of them. This repertoire shows just over 80,000 clones, around 90% found once; its top ten account for roughly 5.6%. This clone occurred once. The antigen remains undetermined. The sample consisted of peripheral blood, taken on day 0 of AZD1222 vaccination. The sequence derives from an adult in good health. The chain joins TRBV4-1 to TRBJ1-3; D uncertain. The CDR3 region is CASSQVTRTISGNTIYF. The CDR3, as DNA: TGCGCCAGCAGCCAAGTTACCCGGACTATCTCTGGAAACACCATATATTTT.